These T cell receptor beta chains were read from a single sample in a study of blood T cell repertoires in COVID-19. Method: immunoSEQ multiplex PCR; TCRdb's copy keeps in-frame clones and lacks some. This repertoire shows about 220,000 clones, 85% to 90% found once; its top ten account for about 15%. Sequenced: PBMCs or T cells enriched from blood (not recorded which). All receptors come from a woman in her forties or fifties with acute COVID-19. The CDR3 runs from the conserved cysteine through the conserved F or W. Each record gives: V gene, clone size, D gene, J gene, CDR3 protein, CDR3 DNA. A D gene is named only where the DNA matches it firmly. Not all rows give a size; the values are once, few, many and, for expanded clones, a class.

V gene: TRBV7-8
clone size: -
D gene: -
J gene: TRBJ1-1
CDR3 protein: CASSLREGTEAFF
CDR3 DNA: TGTGCCAGCAGCCTCAGGGAGGGGACTGAAGCTTTCTTT

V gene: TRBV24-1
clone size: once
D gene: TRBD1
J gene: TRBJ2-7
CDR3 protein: CATSDPGQGTYEQYF
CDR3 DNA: TGTGCCACCAGTGACCCGGGACAGGGGACTTACGAGCAGTACTTC

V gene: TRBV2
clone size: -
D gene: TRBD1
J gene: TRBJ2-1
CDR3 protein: CASTGTAPGNEQFF
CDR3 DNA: TGTGCCAGCACCGGGACAGCTCCTGGCAATGAGCAGTTCTTC

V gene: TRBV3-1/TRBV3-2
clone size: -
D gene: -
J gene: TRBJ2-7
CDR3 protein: CASSQGGTGSYEQYF
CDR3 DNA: TGTGCCAGCAGCCAAGGTGGGACTGGCTCCTACGAGCAGTACTTC

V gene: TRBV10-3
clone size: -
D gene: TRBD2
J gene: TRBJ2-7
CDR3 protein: CAISGTSVGEQYF
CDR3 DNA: TGTGCCATCAGTGGGACTAGCGTCGGCGAGCAGTACTTC

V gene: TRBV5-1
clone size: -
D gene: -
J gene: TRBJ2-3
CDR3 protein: CASSLEVGGTDTQYF
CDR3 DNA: TGCGCCAGCAGCTTGGAGGTGGGAGGCACAGATACGCAGTATTTT

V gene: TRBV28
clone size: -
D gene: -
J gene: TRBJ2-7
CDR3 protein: CASSLIRVESEQYF
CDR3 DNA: TGTGCCAGCAGTTTAATCCGAGTTGAGTCCGAGCAGTACTTC

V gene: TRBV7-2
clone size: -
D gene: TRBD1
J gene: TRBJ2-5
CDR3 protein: CASSMTGVETQYF
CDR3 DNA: TGTGCCAGCAGCATGACAGGGGTCGAGACCCAGTACTTC

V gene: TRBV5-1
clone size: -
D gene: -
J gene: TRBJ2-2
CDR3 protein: CASSLDRTPRTGELFF
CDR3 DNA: TGCGCCAGCAGCTTGGATAGGACTCCGAGGACCGGGGAGCTGTTTTTT

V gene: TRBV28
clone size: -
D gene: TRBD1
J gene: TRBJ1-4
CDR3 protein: CATVDPTGRGEKLFF
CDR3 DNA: TGTGCCACCGTAGACCCGACAGGGCGGGGTGAAAAACTGTTTTTT

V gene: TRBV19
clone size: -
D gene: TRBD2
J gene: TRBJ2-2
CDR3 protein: CASMSSGRAGSTGELFF
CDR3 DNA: TGTGCCAGTATGTCTAGCGGGAGGGCGGGATCCACCGGGGAGCTGTTTTTT

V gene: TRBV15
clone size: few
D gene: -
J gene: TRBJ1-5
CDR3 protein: CATSKGRGRGNQPQHF
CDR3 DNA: TGTGCCACCAGCAAAGGGAGGGGCCGGGGAAATCAGCCCCAGCATTTT

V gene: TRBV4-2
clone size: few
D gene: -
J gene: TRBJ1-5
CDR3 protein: CASNQEEYSNQPQHF
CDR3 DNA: TGTGCCAGCAACCAGGAGGAGTATAGCAATCAGCCCCAGCATTTT

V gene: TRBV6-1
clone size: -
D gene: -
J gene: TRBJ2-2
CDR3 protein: CASSEFWTVNTGELFF
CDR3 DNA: TGTGCCAGCAGTGAATTTTGGACAGTTAACACCGGGGAGCTGTTTTTT

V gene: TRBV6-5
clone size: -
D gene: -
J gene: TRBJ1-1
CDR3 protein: CASSYLRAATEAFF
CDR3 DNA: TGTGCCAGCAGTTATTTGCGGGCAGCCACTGAAGCTTTCTTT

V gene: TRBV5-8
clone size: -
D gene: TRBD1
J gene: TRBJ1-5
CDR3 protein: CASSLAGTGADQPQHF
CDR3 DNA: TGTGCCAGCAGCTTGGCCGGGACAGGGGCAGATCAGCCCCAGCATTTT

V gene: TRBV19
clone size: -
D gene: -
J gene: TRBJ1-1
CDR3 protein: CASSMGGGTEAFF
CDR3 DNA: TGTGCCAGTAGTATGGGAGGGGGGACTGAAGCTTTCTTT

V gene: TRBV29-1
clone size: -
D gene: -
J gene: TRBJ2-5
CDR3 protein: CSVSIRTDSGTQYF
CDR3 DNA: TGCAGCGTTTCAATCCGGACAGATTCCGGGACCCAGTACTTC

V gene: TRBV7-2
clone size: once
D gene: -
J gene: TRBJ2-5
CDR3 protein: CASSLGGTQYF
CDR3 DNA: TGTGCCAGCAGTTTGGGGGGGACCCAGTACTTC

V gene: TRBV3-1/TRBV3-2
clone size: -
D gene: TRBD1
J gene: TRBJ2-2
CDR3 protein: CASSQQGATGELFF
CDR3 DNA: TGTGCCAGCAGCCAGCAGGGGGCCACCGGGGAGCTGTTTTTT

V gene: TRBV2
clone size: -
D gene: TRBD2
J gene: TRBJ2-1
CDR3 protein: CASSLTSGIINEQFF
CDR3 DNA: TGTGCCAGCAGCCTAACTAGCGGGATCATTAATGAGCAGTTCTTC

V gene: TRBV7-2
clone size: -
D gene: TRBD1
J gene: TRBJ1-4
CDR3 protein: CASSSGTVEKLFF
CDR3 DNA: TGTGCCAGCAGCTCAGGGACAGTAGAAAAACTGTTTTTT

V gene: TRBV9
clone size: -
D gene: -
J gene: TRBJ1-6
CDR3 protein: CASSVGGGPLGSPLHF
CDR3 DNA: TGTGCCAGCAGCGTCGGGGGGGGGCCTTTAGGCTCACCCCTCCACTTT

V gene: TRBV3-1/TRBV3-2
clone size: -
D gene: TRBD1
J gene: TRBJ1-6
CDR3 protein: CASSQDPRGNSPLHF
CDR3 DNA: TGTGCCAGCAGCCAAGATCCCAGGGGGAATTCACCCCTCCACTTT

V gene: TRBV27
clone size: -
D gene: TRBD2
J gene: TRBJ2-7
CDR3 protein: CASRTSGRTYEQYF
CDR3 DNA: TGTGCCAGCCGAACTAGCGGGAGGACGTACGAGCAGTACTTC

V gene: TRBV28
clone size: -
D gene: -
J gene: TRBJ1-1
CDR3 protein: CASSSRRYTEAFF
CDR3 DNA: TGTGCCAGCAGTTCCCGCCGGTACACTGAAGCTTTCTTT

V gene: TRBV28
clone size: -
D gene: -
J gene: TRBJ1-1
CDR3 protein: CASGDSNTEAFF
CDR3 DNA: TGTGCCAGCGGGGACTCGAACACTGAAGCTTTCTTT

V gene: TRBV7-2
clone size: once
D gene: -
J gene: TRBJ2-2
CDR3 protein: CASNSGWSYTGELFF
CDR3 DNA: TGTGCCAGCAACAGTGGTTGGTCGTACACCGGGGAGCTGTTTTTT

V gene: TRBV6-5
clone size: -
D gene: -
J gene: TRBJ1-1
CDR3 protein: CASSYTGQYTEAFF
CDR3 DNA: TGTGCCAGCAGTTACACCGGACAGTACACTGAAGCTTTCTTT

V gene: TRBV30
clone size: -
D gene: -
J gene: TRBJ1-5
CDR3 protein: CAWSVREDQPQHF
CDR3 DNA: TGTGCCTGGAGTGTAAGGGAGGATCAGCCCCAGCATTTT

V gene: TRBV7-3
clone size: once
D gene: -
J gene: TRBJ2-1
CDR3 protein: CASSPQSRIYNEQFF
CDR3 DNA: TGTGCCAGCAGCCCCCAATCGAGAATCTACAATGAGCAGTTCTTC

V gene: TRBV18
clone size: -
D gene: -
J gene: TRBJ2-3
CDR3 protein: CASSSVQHSSTDTQYF
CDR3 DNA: TGTGCCAGCTCATCTGTACAGCACTCTAGCACAGATACGCAGTATTTT

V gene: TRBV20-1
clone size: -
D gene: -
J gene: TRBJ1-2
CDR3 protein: CSAQQGIGYTF
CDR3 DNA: TGCAGTGCTCAACAGGGTATCGGCTACACCTTC

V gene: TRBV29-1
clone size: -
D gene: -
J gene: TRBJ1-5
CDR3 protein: CSVGRGGDQPQHF
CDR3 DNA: TGCAGCGTTGGCAGGGGTGGAGATCAGCCCCAGCATTTT

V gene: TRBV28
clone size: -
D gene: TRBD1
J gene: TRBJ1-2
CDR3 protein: CASRFYRGSYGYTF
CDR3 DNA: TGTGCCAGCAGATTCTACAGGGGGAGCTATGGCTACACCTTC

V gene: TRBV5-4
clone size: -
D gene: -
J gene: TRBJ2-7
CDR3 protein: CASSFGGRATYEQYF
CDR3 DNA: TGTGCCAGCAGCTTCGGTGGCAGGGCTACCTACGAGCAGTACTTC

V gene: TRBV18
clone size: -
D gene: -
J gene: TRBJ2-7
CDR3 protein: CASSPLDSYEQYF
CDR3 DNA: TGTGCCAGCTCACCCCTGGACAGCTACGAGCAGTACTTC

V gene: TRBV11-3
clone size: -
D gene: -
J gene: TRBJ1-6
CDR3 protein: CASSLERCTNSPLHF
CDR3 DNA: TGTGCCAGCAGCTTAGAACGGTGCACCAATTCACCCCTCCACTTT

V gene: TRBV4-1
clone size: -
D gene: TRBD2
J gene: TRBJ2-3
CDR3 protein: CASSILADRTDTQYF
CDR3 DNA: TGCGCCAGCAGCATACTAGCGGACCGCACAGATACGCAGTATTTT

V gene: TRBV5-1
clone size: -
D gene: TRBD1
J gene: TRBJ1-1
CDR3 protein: CASSSTGLGNTEAFF
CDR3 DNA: TGCGCCAGCAGCTCGACAGGGCTTGGGAACACTGAAGCTTTCTTT

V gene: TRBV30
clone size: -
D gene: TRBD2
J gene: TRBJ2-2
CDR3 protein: CAWSGQRFRTSAITGELFF
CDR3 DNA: TGTGCCTGGAGTGGTCAACGGTTCAGGACTAGCGCTATCACCGGGGAGCTGTTTTTT

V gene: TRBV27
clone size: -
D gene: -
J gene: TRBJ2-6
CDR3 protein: CASSLADSGLGANVLTF
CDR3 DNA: TGTGCCAGCAGTTTAGCGGACAGTGGATTAGGGGCCAACGTCCTGACTTTC

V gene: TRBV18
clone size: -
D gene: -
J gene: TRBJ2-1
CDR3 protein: CASSRDRDNSEQFF
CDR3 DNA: TGTGCCAGCTCACGCGACCGGGACAACAGTGAGCAGTTCTTC

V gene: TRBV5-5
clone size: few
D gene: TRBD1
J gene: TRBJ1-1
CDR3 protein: CASSLEGARNTEAFF
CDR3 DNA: TGTGCCAGCAGCCTTGAGGGGGCGAGGAACACTGAAGCTTTCTTT

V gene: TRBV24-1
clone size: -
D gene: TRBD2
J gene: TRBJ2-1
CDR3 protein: CATSDLGGGNEQFF
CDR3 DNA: TGTGCCACCAGTGATTTGGGCGGGGGGAATGAGCAGTTCTTC

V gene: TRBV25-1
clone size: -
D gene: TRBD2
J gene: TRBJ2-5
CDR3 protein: CASSDLPRTSGSIQTQYF
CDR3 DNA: TGTGCCAGCAGTGACTTACCCAGGACTAGCGGGAGTATACAGACCCAGTACTTC

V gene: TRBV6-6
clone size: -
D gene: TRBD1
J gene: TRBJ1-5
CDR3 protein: CASSSAGQGNQPQHF
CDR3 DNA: TGTGCCAGCAGTTCGGCGGGACAGGGCAATCAGCCCCAGCATTTT

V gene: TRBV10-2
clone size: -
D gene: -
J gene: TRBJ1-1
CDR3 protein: CASSDRSGEAEAFF
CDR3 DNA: TGCGCCAGCAGTGACCGTTCAGGGGAAGCTGAAGCTTTCTTT

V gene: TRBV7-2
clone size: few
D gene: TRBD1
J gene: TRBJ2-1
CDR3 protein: CASNRDRGGNEQFF
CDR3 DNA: TGTGCCAGCAACCGGGACAGAGGTGGGAATGAGCAGTTCTTC

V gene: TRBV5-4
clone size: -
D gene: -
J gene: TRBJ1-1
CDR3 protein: CASSLETGRNTEAFF
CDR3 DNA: TGTGCCAGCAGCTTGGAAACAGGAAGAAACACTGAAGCTTTCTTT

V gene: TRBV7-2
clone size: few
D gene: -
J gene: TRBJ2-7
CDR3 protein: CASSLDSGSYEQYF
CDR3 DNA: TGTGCCAGCAGCTTAGACAGCGGTTCCTACGAGCAGTACTTC

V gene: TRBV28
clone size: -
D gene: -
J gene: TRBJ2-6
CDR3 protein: CASRRRDSASGANVLTF
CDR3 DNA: TGTGCCAGCAGGCGTAGAGACAGTGCCTCTGGGGCCAACGTCCTGACTTTC